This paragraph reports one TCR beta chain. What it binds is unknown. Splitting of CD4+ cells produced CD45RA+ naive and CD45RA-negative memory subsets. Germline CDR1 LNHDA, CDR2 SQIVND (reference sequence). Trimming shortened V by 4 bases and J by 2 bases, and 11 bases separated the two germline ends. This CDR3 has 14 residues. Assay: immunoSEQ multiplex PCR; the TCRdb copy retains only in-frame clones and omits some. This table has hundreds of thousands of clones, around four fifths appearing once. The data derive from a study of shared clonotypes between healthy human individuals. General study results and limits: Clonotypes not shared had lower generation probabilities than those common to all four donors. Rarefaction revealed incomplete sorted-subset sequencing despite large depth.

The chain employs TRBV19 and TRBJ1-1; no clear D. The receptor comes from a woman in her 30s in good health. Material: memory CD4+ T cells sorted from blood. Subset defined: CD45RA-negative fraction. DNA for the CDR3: TGTGCCAGTAGTACCCAAGAAACTAACACTGAAGCTTTCTTT. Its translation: CASSTQETNTEAFF.